This T cell receptor delta chain appears in the sequencing data of a study of γδ T cells in repeated Plasmodium falciparum infection. The V gene end was trimmed by 3 bases and the J gene end by 4 bases; junction bases not matched to a gene: 10. The CDR3 spans 17 residues. Germline CDR1 GEAIGNYY, CDR2 EKD. This clone was seen only a few times. This DNA's translation and the protein TCRdb lists, from a much larger clone, do not match at residue 12, likely due to a read error; the protein shown is translated from the DNA. Bulk repertoires came from Vgamma9/Vdelta2+ or Vdelta2-negative gammadelta T cells flow-sorted from PBMC. TCRdb repeated clone calling on the multiplex PCR reads with CATT. The sample gives around 86,000 delta-chain clones, roughly 1.4% of which show up once; approximately 10% is in the top ten.

This TCR came from a pool of human donors (malaria-infected and uninfected, not separated). The chain recombines TRDV2 with TRDJ1, with 13 bases matching TRDD3. TCRdb carries no J gene annotation; the J gene was assigned here by matching the DNA with germline. Sequenced input: gamma-delta T cells from blood. The DNA for the CDR3 is TGTGCCTGTGACTCATTACTGGGGGATACGTACATCGATAAACTCATCTTT. Translation gives CACDSLLGDTYIDKLIF.